These 12 T cell receptor beta chains share one sample of origin, sequenced in a study of beta chain features in type 1 diabetes. Study results and caveats: There was a moderate but significant shortening of TCRB CDR3s in all four CD4+ subsets of Type 1 diabetes patients.

For these receptors, no antigen is known. Expressed TCRB transcripts were sequenced because the isolated RNA had all been reverse transcribed beforehand. Method: immunoSEQ multiplex PCR; TCRdb's copy keeps in-frame clones and lacks some. The sample holds about 650,000 clones, approximately 13% seen once. The sequencing sample was made of naive CD4+ T cells from blood. These receptors came from a man in his thirties or forties with type 1 diabetes.

This clone was observed a few times. J is TRBJ1-2 and V is TRBV2, with 9 positions matching TRBD1. Germline-derived CDR1 and CDR2 are SNHLY and FYNNEI. J gave up 5 bases and V 5 bases, and 6 bases lay outside the gene matches. This CDR3 is built from 14 residues. The DNA for the CDR3 is TGTGCCAGCAGTACCGGGACAGGGACGTATGGCTACACCTTC. Protein product: CASSTGTGTYGYTF.

This clone appeared a few times. The chain employs TRBV20-1 and TRBJ2-2; D not certain. The germline V gene has CDR1 DFQATT and CDR2 SNEGSKA (reference sequence). The CDR3 consists of 11 residues. The V end was cut by 5 bases, the J end by 3 bases, with 4 bases between. CDR3 protein: CSAADTGELFF. In nucleotides, the CDR3 is TGCAGTGCTGCCGACACCGGGGAGCTGTTTTTT.

This rearrangement joins TRBV5-1 to TRBJ2-3, with 7 nucleotides matching TRBD1. Germline loops: CDR1 SGHRS, CDR2 YFSETQ. This CDR3 is built from 15 residues. The ends lost 4 bases at V and 4 bases at J; junction bases unmatched: 9. The CDR3 sequence: CASSVPGGEADTQYF. CDR3 nucleotides: TGCGCCAGCAGCGTCCCAGGGGGTGAGGCAGATACGCAGTATTTT.

In this sample, this clone turned up a few times. V gene TRBV18 combines with J gene TRBJ2-7; 8 bases align to TRBD2. The CDR3 extends over 14 amino acids. Germline lookup yields CDR1 KGHSH and CDR2 LQKENI. The V gene end was trimmed by 2 bases and the J gene end by 6 bases; junction bases not matched to a gene: 6. The CDR3 region has the DNA TGTGCCAGCTCACCAACGGCGGGGGGCAGCGAGCAGTACTTC. This codes for CASSPTAGGSEQYF.

V is TRBV11-3 and J is TRBJ2-5; weak D call: TRBD2 (5 bases). The CDR3 totals 15 residues. CDR1 SGHNT and CDR2 YENEEA come from the germline V gene. Trimming cost V 2 bases and J 1 base, with 11 bases left between them. CDR3 in DNA: TGTGCCAGCAGCTTACGAGGGTATGGCCAAGAGACCCAGTACTTC. This codes for CASSLRGYGQETQYF.

This clone was counted a few times. The chain joins TRBV4-1 to TRBJ2-2; 8 bases align to TRBD1. Germline CDR1 and CDR2: MGHRA and YSYEKL. This CDR3 contains 18 residues. Trimming removed 2 bases from V and 0 bases from J; junction bases left unmatched: 8. CDR3 amino acids: CASSQLFYRGTNTGELFF. CDR3 in DNA: TGCGCCAGCAGCCAACTTTTTTACAGGGGGACGAACACCGGGGAGCTGTTTTTT.

This clone was seen a few times. The chain uses TRBV7-2 and TRBJ2-1; no clear D. Germline V lookup: CDR1 SGHTA, CDR2 FQGNSA. Trimming pared 3 bases from V and 6 bases from J, leaving 12 bases between. CDR3 size: 14 residues. CDR3 bases: TGTGCCAGCAGCTTCCTGCCGTCGCGCAATGAGCAGTTCTTC. Protein product: CASSFLPSRNEQFF.

This clone was seen more than once but under ten times. The chain employs TRBV11-2 and TRBJ1-5; possible D gene TRBD1, 6 bases. CDR1 and CDR2 from the germline V gene are SGHAT and FQNNGV. V was trimmed by 1 base and J by 3 bases, leaving 16 bases between them. This CDR3 has 17 amino acids. CDR3 residues: CASSLARLGQNNQPQHF. In nucleotides, the CDR3 is TGTGCCAGCAGCTTAGCCCGATTGGGACAAAACAATCAGCCCCAGCATTTT.

This clone has only a few counts. The chain joins TRBV30 to TRBJ2-6; D is unclear. V was trimmed by 0 bases and J by 0 bases, leaving 6 bases between them. In germline, CDR1 is GTSNPN, CDR2 SVGIG (reference sequence). The CDR3 is 15 residues long. CDR3 amino acids: CAWSVQSSGANVLTF. For the CDR3, the DNA is TGTGCCTGGAGTGTGCAGTCCTCTGGGGCCAACGTCCTGACTTTC.

The rearrangement uses TRBV30 and TRBJ2-7, with 7 bases lining up with TRBD1. The CDR3 runs to 12 residues. Germline V CDR1 and CDR2: GTSNPN, SVGIG (reference sequence). V shed 2 bases, J shed 7 bases, and the junction held 5 bases outside the gene matches. CDR3 DNA sequence: TGTGCCTGGAGTCGGACAGGATGGGAGCAGTACTTC. Its translation: CAWSRTGWEQYF.

A few counts support this clone. Other DNA variants within this sample encode the same CDR3. The chain has TRBV7-2 and TRBJ2-5, with D possibly matching TRBD2 (5 bases). CDR3 size: 13 residues. Germline assignment: CDR1 SGHTA and CDR2 FQGNSA. The V and J ends lost 5 bases and 5 bases respectively, with 12 bases between them. DNA for the CDR3: TGTGCCAGCAGCCCTCGCACGGGGGAGACCCAGTACTTC. Its protein product is CASSPRTGETQYF.

The chain employs TRBV18 and TRBJ1-5; possible D gene TRBD1, 5 bases. CDR1 KGHSH and CDR2 LQKENI come from the germline V gene. This CDR3 is 16 amino acids long. Trimming took 6 bases from V and 0 from J, leaving 15 bases between them. DNA of the CDR3: TGTGCCAGCTCCCTAGCATCGGGGGTTAGCAATCAGCCCCAGCATTTT. Protein sequence: CASSLASGVSNQPQHF.